The next 5 T cell receptor beta chains were all read from a single sample in a study of T cell clonality in common variable immunodeficiency. Only in-frame clones appear in the TCRdb table, and some are missing; sequencing was by immunoSEQ multiplex PCR. The sample shows roughly 40,000 clones, none of them appearing just once. Sequenced sample: peripheral blood mononuclear cells. These TCRs come from a person aged 18-70 years in good health.

This clone was detected ten times or more. The read finishes 3 residues shy of the CDR3 end, and the germline J gene is used to complete it. The rearrangement links TRBV20-1 to TRBJ1-2, with TRBD1 matching over 11 bases. The junction had 3 bases not matched to a gene; V was cut back by 3 bases and J by 6 bases. The CDR3 totals 13 residues. CDR1 DFQATT and CDR2 SNEGSKA come from the germline V gene (reference sequence). CDR3 DNA, as far as it was read: TGCAGTGCTAGGGACAGGGGGCGCGATGGC. Protein: CSARDRGRDG. The whole CDR3 is CSARDRGRDGYTF.

This clone came up many times. The read ends 3 residues shy of where the CDR3 ends; the end is completed using the germline J gene. The V gene is TRBV15, the J gene TRBJ2-7; 8 bases agree with TRBD2. The CDR3 runs to 16 residues. The J segment lost 4 bases and the V segment lost 0 bases, leaving 8 bases of the junction unmatched. The germline CDR1 and CDR2 sequences are LNHNV and YYDKDF (reference sequence). Incomplete CDR3 DNA: TGTGCCACCAGCAGAGATAGGGGACTAGGGAGGTACGAG. This gives the protein CATSRDRGLGRYE. The whole CDR3 sequence reads CATSRDRGLGRYEQYF.

This clone was counted ten times or more. Read data end 3 residues before the CDR3 end; the end is taken from the germline J gene. The chain carries TRBV7-6 and TRBJ2-7; possible D gene TRBD1, 6 bases. The CDR3 runs to 15 residues. The germline V gene encodes CDR1 SGHVS and CDR2 FNYEAQ. V lost 5 bases, J lost 0 bases, and 14 bases lay in between. This CDR3 reads CASSPRDRFSYEQYF. CDR3 DNA (partial): TGTGCCAGCAGCCCGAGAGACAGGTTCTCCTACGAG. Supplemented by reference TRBV7-6 and TRBJ2-7, the full variable domain reads GAGVSQSPRYKVTKRGQDVALRCDPISGHVSLYWYRQALGQGPEFLTYFNYEAQQDKSGLPNDRFSAERPEGSISTLTIQRTEQRDSAMYRCASSPRDRFSYEQYFGPGTRLTVT.

This clone was counted ten times or more. CDR3 DNA, as far as it was read: TGTGCCAGCAGCTTAGGTGTCCTCCTTAATGAAAAA. Its protein product is CASSLGVLLNEK. The CDR3 in its entirety is CASSLGVLLNEKLFF. The V call is TRBV7-8, the J call TRBJ1-4; no clear D. The read falls 3 residues short of the CDR3 end, and the missing part is taken from the germline J gene. Germline values: CDR1 SGHVS, CDR2 FQNEAQ. V was trimmed by 1 base and J by 4 bases, leaving 10 bases between them. The CDR3 loop spans 15 amino acids.

Many counts were recorded for this clone. The CDR3 end lies 3 residues beyond the end of the read and is filled in from the germline J gene. J is TRBJ2-1 and V is TRBV6-4; TRBD1 matches at 10 bases. Germline CDR1 reads MRHNA; CDR2 reads SNTAGT. J gave up 7 bases and V 6 bases, and 9 bases lay outside the gene matches. The CDR3 contains 15 residues. The covered CDR3 bases are TGTGCCAGCAGCGGAGGGACAGGGGCAGGGAATGAG. This sequence encodes CASSGGTGAGNE. The CDR3 reads in full as CASSGGTGAGNEQFF.